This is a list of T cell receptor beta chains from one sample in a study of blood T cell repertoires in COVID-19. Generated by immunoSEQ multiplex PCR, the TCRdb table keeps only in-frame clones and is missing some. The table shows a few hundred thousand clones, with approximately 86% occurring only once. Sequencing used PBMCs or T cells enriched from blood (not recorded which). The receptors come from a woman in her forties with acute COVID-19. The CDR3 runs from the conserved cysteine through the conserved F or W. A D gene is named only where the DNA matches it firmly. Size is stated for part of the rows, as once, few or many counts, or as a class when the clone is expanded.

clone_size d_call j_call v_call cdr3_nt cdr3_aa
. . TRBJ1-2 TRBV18 TGTGCCAGCTCACCGGAATTAGGGGGAGGGCTCTATGGCTACACCTTC CASSPELGGGLYGYTF
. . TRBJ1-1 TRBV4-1 TGCGCCAGCAGCCAAGTCGGGGTCACTGAAGCTTTCTTT CASSQVGVTEAFF
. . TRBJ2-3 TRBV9 TGTGCCAGCAGCTTGAGCGGCGACGGTACAGATACGCAGTATTTT CASSLSGDGTDTQYF
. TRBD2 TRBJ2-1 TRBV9 TGTGCCAGCAGGGGACTAGCGGGTGAGCAGTTCTTC CASRGLAGEQFF
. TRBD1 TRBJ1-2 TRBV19 TGTGCCAGTAGTGTCAAAACGGGACAGCGGTCATATGGCTACACCTTC CASSVKTGQRSYGYTF
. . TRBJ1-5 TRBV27 TGTGCCAGCAGTCCCCTCTTATCCGTAAATCAGCCCCAGCATTTT CASSPLLSVNQPQHF
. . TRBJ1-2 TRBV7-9 TGTGCCAGCAGTCCGACAGGTTCCTATGGCTACACCTTC CASSPTGSYGYTF
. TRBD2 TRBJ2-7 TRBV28 TGTGCCAGCAGTTTCAAGCGGGACGCCTACGAGCAGTACTTC CASSFKRDAYEQYF
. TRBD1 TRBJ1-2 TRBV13 TGTGCCAGCAGCCGGGGACAGGCCAATAACTATGGCTACACCTTC CASSRGQANNYGYTF
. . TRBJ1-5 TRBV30 TGTGCCTGGAGTGCCCCAGGGAATCAGCCCCAGCATTTT CAWSAPGNQPQHF
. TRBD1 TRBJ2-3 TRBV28 TGTGCCAGCAGTTCCGGGACAGCTCCAGATACGCAGTATTTT CASSSGTAPDTQYF
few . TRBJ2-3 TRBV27 TGTGCCAGCAGTTCACAGGGTATGCGCACAGATACGCAGTATTTT CASSSQGMRTDTQYF
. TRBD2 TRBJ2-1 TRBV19 TGTGCCAGTAGTATAACTAGTTTTGGACTAGCGGGAAGCTCCTACAATGAGCAGTTCTTC CASSITSFGLAGSSYNEQFF
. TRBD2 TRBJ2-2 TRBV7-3 TGTGCCAGCAGCCGTACCAGCGGGATAGCCGGGGAGCTGTTTTTT CASSRTSGIAGELFF
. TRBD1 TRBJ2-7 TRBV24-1 TGTGCCACCAGTGACGGGGACAGACTCTACGAGCAGTACTTC CATSDGDRLYEQYF
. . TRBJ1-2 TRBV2 TGTGCCAGCCTCCCCCAGGGATACTATGGCTACACCTTC CASLPQGYYGYTF
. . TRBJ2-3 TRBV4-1 TGCGCCAGCAGCCAATTCAGCGGTAGCACAGATACGCAGTATTTT CASSQFSGSTDTQYF
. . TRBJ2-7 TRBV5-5 TGTGCCAGCAGCCCCAGACTGGACTCCTACGAGCAGTACTTC CASSPRLDSYEQYF
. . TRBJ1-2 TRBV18 TGTGCCAGCTCCCCAGGGAGCAATGGCTACACCTTC CASSPGSNGYTF
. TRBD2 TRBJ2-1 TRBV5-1 TGCGCCAGCAGCTTGTTTAGCGGGTGGGACAATGAGCAGTTCTTC CASSLFSGWDNEQFF
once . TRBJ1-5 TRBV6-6 TGTGCCACCGGGGGGGGTGGCAATCAGCCCCAGCATTTT CATGGGGNQPQHF